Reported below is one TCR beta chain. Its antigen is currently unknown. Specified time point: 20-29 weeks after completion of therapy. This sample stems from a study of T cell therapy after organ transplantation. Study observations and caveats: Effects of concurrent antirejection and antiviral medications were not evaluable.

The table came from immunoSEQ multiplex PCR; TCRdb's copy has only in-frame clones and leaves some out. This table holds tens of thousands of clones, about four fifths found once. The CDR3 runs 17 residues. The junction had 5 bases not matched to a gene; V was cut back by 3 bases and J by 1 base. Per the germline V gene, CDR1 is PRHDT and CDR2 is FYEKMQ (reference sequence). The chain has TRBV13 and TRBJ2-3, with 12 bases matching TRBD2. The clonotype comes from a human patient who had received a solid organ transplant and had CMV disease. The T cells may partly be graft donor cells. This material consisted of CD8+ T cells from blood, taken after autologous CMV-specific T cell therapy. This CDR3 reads CASSFLAGGPGTDTQYF. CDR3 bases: TGTGCCAGCAGCTTTCTAGCGGGGGGGCCGGGCACAGATACGCAGTATTTT.